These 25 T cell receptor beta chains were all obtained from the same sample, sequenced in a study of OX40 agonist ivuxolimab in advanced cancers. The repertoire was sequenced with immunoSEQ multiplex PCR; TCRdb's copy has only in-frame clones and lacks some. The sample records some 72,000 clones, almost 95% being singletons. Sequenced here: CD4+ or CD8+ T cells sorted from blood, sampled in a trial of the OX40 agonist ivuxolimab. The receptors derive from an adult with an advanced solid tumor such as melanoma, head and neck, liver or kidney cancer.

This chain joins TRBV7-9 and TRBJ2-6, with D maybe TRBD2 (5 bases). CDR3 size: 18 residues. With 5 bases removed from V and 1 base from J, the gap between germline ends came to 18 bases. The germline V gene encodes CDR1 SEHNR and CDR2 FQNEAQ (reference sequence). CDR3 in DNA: TGTGCCAGCAGCCCTACACGGGGATGGGCTTCTGGGGCCAACGTCCTGACTTTC. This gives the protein CASSPTRGWASGANVLTF.

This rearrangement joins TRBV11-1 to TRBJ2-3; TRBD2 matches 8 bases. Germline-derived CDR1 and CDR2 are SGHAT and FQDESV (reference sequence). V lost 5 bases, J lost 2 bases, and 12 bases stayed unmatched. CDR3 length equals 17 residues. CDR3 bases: TGTGCCAGCAGCCCTGGGGGAAGCGGGGGCACCACAGATACGCAGTATTTT. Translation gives CASSPGGSGGTTDTQYF.

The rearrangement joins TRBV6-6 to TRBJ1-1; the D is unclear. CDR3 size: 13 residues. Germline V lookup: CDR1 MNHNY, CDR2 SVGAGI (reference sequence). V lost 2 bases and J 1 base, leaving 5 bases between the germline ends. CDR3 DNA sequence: TGTGCCAGCAGTTACAACAGGAACACTGAAGCTTTCTTT. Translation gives CASSYNRNTEAFF.

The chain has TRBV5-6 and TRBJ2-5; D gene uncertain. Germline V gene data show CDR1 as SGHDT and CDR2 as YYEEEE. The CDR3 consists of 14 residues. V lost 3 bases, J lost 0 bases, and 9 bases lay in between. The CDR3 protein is CASSSGPNQETQYF. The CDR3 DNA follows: TGTGCCAGCAGCTCCGGACCTAACCAAGAGACCCAGTACTTC.

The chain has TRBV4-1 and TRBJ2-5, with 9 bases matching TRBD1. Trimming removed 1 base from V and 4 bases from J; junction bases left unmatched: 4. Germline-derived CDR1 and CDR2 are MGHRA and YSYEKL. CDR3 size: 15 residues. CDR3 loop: CASSQGDRVVETQYF. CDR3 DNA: TGCGCCAGCAGCCAAGGGGACAGGGTGGTAGAGACCCAGTACTTC.

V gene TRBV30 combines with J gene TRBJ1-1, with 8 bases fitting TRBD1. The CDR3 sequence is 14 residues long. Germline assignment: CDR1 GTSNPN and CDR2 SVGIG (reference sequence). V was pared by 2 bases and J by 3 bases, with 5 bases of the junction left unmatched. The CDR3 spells CAWSLDRAHTEAFF. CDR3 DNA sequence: TGTGCCTGGAGTCTGGACAGGGCCCACACTGAAGCTTTCTTT.

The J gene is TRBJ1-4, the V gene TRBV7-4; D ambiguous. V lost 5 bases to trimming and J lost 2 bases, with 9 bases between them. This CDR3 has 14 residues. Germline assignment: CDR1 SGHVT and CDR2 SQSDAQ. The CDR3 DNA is TGTGCCAGCAGCCTAGAGCCGACTAATGAAAAACTGTTTTTT. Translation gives CASSLEPTNEKLFF. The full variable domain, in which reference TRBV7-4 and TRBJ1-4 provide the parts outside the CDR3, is GAGVSQSPRYKVAKRGRDVALRCDSISGHVTLYWYRQTLGQGSEVLTYSQSDAQRDKSGRPSGRFSAERPERSVSTLKIQRTEQGDSAVYLCASSLEPTNEKLFFGSGTQLSVL.

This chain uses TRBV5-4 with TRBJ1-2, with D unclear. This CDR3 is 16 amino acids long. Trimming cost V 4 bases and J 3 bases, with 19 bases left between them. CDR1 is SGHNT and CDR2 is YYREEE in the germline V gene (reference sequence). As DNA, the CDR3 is TGTGCCAGCAGCCTGACGGGCTCGGGTCAGGACTATGGCTACACCTTC. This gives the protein CASSLTGSGQDYGYTF. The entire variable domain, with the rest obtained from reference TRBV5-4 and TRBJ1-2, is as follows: ETGVTQSPTHLIKTRGQQVTLRCSSQSGHNTVSWYQQALGQGPQFIFQYYREEENGRGNFPPRFSGLQFPNYSSELNVNALELDDSALYLCASSLTGSGQDYGYTFGSGTRLTVV.

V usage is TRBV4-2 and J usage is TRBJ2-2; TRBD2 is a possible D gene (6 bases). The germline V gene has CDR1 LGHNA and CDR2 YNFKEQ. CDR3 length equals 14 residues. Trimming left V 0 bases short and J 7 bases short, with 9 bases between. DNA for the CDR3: TGTGCCAGCAGCCAAGATACTAGCATCGGGGAGCTGTTTTTT. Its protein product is CASSQDTSIGELFF.

CDR3 region: CASNMDSNQPQHF. The CDR3 DNA reads as TGTGCCAGCAACATGGACAGCAATCAGCCCCAGCATTTT. V usage is TRBV6-1 and J usage is TRBJ1-5; D gene ambiguous. Germline values: CDR1 MNHNS, CDR2 SASEGT. V lost 7 bases and J lost 1, with 8 bases in between. The CDR3 spans 13 residues.

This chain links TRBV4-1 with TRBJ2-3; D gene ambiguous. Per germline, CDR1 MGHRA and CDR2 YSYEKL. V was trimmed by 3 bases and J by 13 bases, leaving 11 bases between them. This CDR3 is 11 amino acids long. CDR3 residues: CASSQNRTEYF. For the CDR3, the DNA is TGCGCCAGCAGCCAGAATAGGACGGAGTATTTT.

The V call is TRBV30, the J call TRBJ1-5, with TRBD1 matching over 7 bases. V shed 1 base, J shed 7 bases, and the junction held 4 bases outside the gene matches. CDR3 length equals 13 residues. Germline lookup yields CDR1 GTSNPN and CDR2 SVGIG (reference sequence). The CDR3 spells CAWSGQGVQPQHF. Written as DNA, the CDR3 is TGTGCCTGGAGTGGACAGGGTGTACAGCCCCAGCATTTT.

Here the CDR3 reads CAISERAKTDTQYF. The CDR3 DNA sequence: TGTGCCATCAGTGAGAGGGCTAAAACAGATACGCAGTATTTT. J is TRBJ2-3 and V is TRBV10-3; no clear D gene. The V end was cut by 2 bases, the J end by 3 bases, with 9 bases between. Per the germline V gene, CDR1 is ENHRY and CDR2 is SYGVKD. This CDR3 spans 14 amino acids.

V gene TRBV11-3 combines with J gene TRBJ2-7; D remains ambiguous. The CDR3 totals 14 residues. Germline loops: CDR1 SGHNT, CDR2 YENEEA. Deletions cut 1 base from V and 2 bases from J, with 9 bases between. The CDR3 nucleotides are TGTGCCAGCAGCTTAGTTGCCCGAACCTACGAGCAGTACTTC. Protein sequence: CASSLVARTYEQYF. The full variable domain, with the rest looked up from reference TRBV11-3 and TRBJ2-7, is EAGVVQSPRYKIIEKKQPVAFWCNPISGHNTLYWYLQNLGQGPELLIRYENEEAVDDSQLPKDRFSAERLKGVDSTLKIQPAELGDSAVYLCASSLVARTYEQYFGPGTRLTVT.

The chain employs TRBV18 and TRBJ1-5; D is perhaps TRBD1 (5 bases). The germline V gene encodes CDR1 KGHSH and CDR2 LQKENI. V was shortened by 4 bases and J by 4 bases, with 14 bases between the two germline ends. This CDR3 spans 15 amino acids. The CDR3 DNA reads TGTGCCAGCTCACGGGACGGGACGTCTAATCAGCCCCAGCATTTT. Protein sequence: CASSRDGTSNQPQHF.

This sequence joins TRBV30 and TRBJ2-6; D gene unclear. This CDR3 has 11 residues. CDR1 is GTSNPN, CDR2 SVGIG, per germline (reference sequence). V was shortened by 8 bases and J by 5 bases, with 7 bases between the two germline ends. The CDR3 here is CAPGRANVLTF. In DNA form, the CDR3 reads TGTGCCCCCGGAAGGGCCAACGTCCTGACTTTC.

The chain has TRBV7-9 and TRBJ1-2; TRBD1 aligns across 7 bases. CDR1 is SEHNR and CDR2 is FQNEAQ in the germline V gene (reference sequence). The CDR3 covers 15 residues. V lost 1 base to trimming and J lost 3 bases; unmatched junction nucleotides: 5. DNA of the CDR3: TGTGCCAGCAGCTTAGACGGGACAGCGCACTATGGCTACACCTTC. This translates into CASSLDGTAHYGYTF.

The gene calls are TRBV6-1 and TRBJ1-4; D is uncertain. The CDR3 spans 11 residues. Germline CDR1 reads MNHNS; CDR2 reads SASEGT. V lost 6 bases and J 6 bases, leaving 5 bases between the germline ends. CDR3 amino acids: CASSNHEKLFF. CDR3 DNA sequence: TGTGCCAGCAGCAATCATGAAAAACTGTTTTTT.

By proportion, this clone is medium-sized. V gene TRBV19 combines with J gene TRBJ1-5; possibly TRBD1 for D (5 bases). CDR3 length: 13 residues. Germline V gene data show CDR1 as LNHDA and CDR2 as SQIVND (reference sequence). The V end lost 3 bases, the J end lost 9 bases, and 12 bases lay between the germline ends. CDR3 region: CASSMDTARPQHF. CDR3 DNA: TGTGCCAGTAGTATGGACACCGCTAGGCCCCAGCATTTT.

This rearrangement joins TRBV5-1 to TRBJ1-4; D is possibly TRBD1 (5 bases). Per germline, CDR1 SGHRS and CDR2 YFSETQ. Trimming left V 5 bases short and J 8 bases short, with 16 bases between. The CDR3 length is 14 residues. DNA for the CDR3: TGCGCCAGCAGAGGCGACAGCAGATACGAAAAACTGTTTTTT. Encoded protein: CASRGDSRYEKLFF. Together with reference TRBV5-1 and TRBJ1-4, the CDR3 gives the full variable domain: KAGVTQTPRYLIKTRGQQVTLSCSPISGHRSVSWYQQTPGQGLQFLFEYFSETQRNKGNFPGRFSGRQFSNSRSEMNVSTLELGDSALYLCASRGDSRYEKLFFGSGTQLSVL.

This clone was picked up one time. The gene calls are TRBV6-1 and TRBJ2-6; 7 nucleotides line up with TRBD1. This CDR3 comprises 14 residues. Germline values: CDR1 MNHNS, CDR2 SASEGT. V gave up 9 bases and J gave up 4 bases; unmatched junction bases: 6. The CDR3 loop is CASTGVSGANVLTF. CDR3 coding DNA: TGTGCCAGTACAGGGGTGAGCGGGGCCAACGTCCTGACTTTC.

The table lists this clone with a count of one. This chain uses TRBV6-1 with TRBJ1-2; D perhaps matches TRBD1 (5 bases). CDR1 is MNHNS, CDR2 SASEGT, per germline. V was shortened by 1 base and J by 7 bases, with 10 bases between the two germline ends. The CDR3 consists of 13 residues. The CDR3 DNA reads TGTGCCAGCAGTGAAGTTGGGGGTGGTGGCTACACCTTC. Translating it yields CASSEVGGGGYTF.

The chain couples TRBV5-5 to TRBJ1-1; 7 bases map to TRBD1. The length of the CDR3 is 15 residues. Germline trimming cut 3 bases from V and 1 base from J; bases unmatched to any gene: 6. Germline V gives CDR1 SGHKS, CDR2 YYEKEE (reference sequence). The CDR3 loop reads CASSYADRSNTEAFF. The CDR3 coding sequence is TGTGCCAGCAGCTATGCGGACAGGTCGAACACTGAAGCTTTCTTT.

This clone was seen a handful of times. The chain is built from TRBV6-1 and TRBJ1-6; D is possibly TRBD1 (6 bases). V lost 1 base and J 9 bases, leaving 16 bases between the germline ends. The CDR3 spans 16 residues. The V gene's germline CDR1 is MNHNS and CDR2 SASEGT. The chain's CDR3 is CASSEGRRGRGSPLHF. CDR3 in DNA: TGTGCCAGCAGTGAAGGAAGAAGGGGCAGGGGTTCACCCCTCCACTTT.

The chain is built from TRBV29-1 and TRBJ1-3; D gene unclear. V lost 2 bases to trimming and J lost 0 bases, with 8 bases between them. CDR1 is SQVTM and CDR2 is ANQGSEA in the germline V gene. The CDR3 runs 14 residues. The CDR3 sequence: CSVETGSSGNTIYF. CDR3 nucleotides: TGCAGCGTTGAAACGGGAAGCTCTGGAAACACCATATATTTT.